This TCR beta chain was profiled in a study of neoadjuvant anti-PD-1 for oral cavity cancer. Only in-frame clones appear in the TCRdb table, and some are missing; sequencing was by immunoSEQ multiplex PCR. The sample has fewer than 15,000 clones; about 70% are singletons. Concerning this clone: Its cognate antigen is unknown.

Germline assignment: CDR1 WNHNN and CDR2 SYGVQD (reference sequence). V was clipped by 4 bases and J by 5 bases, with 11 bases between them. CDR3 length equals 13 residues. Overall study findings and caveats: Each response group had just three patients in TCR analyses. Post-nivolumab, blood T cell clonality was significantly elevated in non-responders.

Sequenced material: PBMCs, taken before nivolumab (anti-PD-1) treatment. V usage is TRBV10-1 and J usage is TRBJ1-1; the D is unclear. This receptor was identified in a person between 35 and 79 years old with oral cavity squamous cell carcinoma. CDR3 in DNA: TGCGCCAGCAGTGTAGAACAGTGGACTGAAGCTTTCTTT. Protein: CASSVEQWTEAFF.